This T cell receptor (beta chain) emerged from a study of T cells in localized non-small cell lung cancer. Study-wide results and caveats: It remains possible that heterogeneity exists, since only one tumor region was sequenced. Higher T cell density in the blood was associated with longer overall survival, whereas higher adjacent-lung clonality associated with shorter survival. Researchers found a median around 50 of the top 100 tumor clones in adjacent lung.

This clone was detected once. Antigen: not known. The protocol was immunoSEQ multiplex PCR, while the TCRdb copy is restricted to in-frame clones and leaves out a portion. This table has tens of thousands of clones, 88% appearing once. The source is a woman aged 35-75 years with stage I squamous cell lung carcinoma. The sample consisted of peripheral blood, taken before any cancer treatment.

The DNA of the CDR3 is TGCGCCAGCAGCTCGGGACTAGCGGGGTACAATGAGCAGTTCTTC. Translation gives CASSSGLAGYNEQFF. The rearrangement joins TRBV5-1 to TRBJ2-1, with 13 bases aligning to TRBD2. Per the germline V gene, CDR1 is SGHRS and CDR2 is YFSETQ. The junction had 1 base not matched to a gene; V was cut back by 3 bases and J by 4 bases. The CDR3 totals 15 residues.